The sequence of this T cell receptor beta chain was determined in a study of blood T cell repertoires in COVID-19. Study summary: From the United States, Italy and Spain came samples of acute and convalescent COVID-19.

Authors' processing steps: Estimation of nucleated cell counts was performed using reference gene primer amplification. The table came from immunoSEQ multiplex PCR; TCRdb's copy has only in-frame clones and leaves some out. Clone size and the V and J calls come from that table; the DNA yielded D and trimming. The sample consists of tens of thousands of clones, about four fifths of them appearing once. Germline V CDR1 and CDR2: LNHDA, SQIVND (reference sequence). After removal of 4 bases from V and 5 bases from J, the junction contained 6 bases not matched to a gene. CDR3 size: 16 residues. Sample: peripheral blood. The chain links TRBV19 to TRBJ2-7, with 15 bases aligning to TRBD2. The clonotype comes from a man aged 55 to 70 with acute or convalescent COVID-19. CDR3 amino acids: CASSKGTSGRIHEQYF. The CDR3 nucleotides are TGTGCCAGTAGTAAGGGGACTAGCGGGAGGATTCACGAGCAGTACTTC. The whole variable domain, remainder taken from reference TRBV19 and TRBJ2-7, is DGGITQSPKYLFRKEGQNVTLSCEQNLNHDAMYWYRQDPGQGLRLIYYSQIVNDFQKGDIAEGYSVSREKKESFPLTVTSAQKNPTAFYLCASSKGTSGRIHEQYFGPGTRLTVT.